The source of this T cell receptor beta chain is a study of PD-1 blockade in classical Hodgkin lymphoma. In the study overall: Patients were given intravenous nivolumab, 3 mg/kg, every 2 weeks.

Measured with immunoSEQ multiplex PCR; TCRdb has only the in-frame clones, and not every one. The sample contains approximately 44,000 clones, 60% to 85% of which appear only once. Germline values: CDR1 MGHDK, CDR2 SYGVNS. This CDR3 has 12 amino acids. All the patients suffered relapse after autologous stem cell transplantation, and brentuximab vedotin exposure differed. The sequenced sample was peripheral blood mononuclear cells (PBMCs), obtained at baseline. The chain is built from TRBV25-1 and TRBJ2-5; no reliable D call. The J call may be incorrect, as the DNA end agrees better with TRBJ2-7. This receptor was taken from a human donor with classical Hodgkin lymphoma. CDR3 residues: CASTPELGEQYF. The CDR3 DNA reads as TGTGCCAGCACCCCGGAGCTGGGCGAGCAGTACTTC.